One and the same sample provided the 28 T cell receptor beta chains below, sequenced in a study of CD8 T cells in ankylosing spondylitis. Study findings and constraints: It appeared that ankylosing spondylitis blood was characterized by a TCR beta motif of several highly homologous variants.

TCRdb independently ran MiXCR on the 5' RACE reads; one entry per CDR3 protein. The data show more than 400,000 distinct CDR3 sequences, over 4% seen once. No antigens are known for them. Sequencing used blood, either unsorted or a sorted T cell fraction (not recorded which). Source of these receptors: a male donor with ankylosing spondylitis.

This clonotype has a count of ten or more. The V call is TRBV6-5, the J call TRBJ2-7, with D unresolved. The V and J ends lost 0 bases and 0 bases respectively, with 9 bases between them. The CDR3 loop spans 15 amino acids. The V gene's germline CDR1 is MNHEY and CDR2 SVGAGI. This CDR3 is CASSYSPVPSYEQYF. In nucleotides, the CDR3 is TGTGCCAGCAGTTACTCTCCAGTGCCCTCCTACGAGCAGTACTTC.

In this sample, this clonotype turned up many times. The V call is TRBV4-3, the J call TRBJ1-6; no clear D gene. CDR1 is LGHNA, CDR2 YSLEER, per germline. The CDR3 consists of 15 residues. Trimming pared 8 bases from V and 7 bases from J, leaving 18 bases between. The CDR3 coding sequence is TGCGCCAGCTCGATGGAAGGATTGGGGAATTCACCCCTCCACTTT. Translated, it gives CASSMEGLGNSPLHF.

The genes are TRBV11-3 and TRBJ2-3; D is possibly TRBD1 (5 bases). The CDR3 runs 14 residues. Germline CDR1 reads SGHNT; CDR2 reads YENEEA. Trimming pared 6 bases from V and 0 bases from J, leaving 10 bases between. CDR3 loop: CASRRQPSTDTQYF. In DNA, the CDR3 is TGTGCCAGCAGACGACAGCCTAGCACAGATACGCAGTATTTT.

This clonotype has more than one count but fewer than ten. V usage is TRBV11-2 and J usage is TRBJ2-7; D gene ambiguous. Germline assignment: CDR1 SGHAT and CDR2 FQNNGV. The CDR3 length is 17 residues. V lost 1 base and J lost 3, with 19 bases in between. The CDR3 coding sequence is TGTGCCAGCAGCTTAGCTAGGCCCAGCCGATATGACTACGAGCAGTACTTC. This gives the protein CASSLARPSRYDYEQYF.

With regard to this clonotype: This may be a read error, as it is one base from a much larger clone. The conserved closing phenylalanine or tryptophan is absent in this CDR3, likely reflecting a read error. This rearrangement joins TRBV20-1 to TRBJ1-2; tentative D call: TRBD1 (5 bases). Looked up from germline, CDR1 is DFQATT and CDR2 is SNEGSKA (reference sequence). V lost 3 bases to trimming and J lost 2 bases, with 13 bases between them. The CDR3 covers 14 residues. The CDR3 reads CSASSRGRNYGYTL. The CDR3 bases are TGCAGTGCTAGCTCCCGGGGCAGGAACTATGGCTACACCCTC.

This rearrangement joins TRBV4-1 to TRBJ2-3; perhaps TRBD2 as D (6 bases). This CDR3 is 16 amino acids long. The germline V gene encodes CDR1 MGHRA and CDR2 YSYEKL. V was clipped by 3 bases and J by 4 bases, with 17 bases between them. Here the CDR3 DNA reads TGCGCCAGCAGCCAGGGGGGACTCGGCTTGGCAGATACGCAGTATTTT. Protein product: CASSQGGLGLADTQYF.

This clonotype was observed at least ten times. At one end the junction does not follow the germline gene, possibly because of a read error. This chain joins TRBV20-1 and TRBJ1-1, with unresolved D. The CDR3 has 13 amino acids. Germline assignment: CDR1 DFQATT and CDR2 SNEGSKA (reference sequence). The CDR3 coding sequence is TGCAGTGCTGGAGAACTGGAGAACACTGAAGCTTTCTTT. This gives the protein CSAGELENTEAFF.

This clonotype was observed at least ten times. CDR3 loop: CSAAGSTQETQYF. CDR3 in DNA: TGCAGTGCGGCGGGATCCACCCAAGAGACCCAGTACTTC. The chain couples TRBV20-1 to TRBJ2-5; D is perhaps TRBD2 (6 bases). The CDR3 covers 13 residues. With 6 bases removed from V and 1 base from J, the gap between germline ends came to 12 bases. CDR1 is DFQATT and CDR2 is SNEGSKA in the germline V gene (reference sequence).

Ten or more counts support this clonotype. This rearrangement joins TRBV11-2 to TRBJ2-7, with D uncertain. This CDR3 spans 18 amino acids. The germline V and J ends were trimmed by 5 bases and 0 bases, with 23 bases remaining between them. Germline loops: CDR1 SGHAT, CDR2 FQNNGV. CDR3 region: CASSPGKVGVGYSYEQYF. The CDR3 nucleotides read TGTGCCAGCAGCCCCGGAAAGGTGGGTGTGGGATACTCCTACGAGCAGTACTTC.

This clonotype was counted ten times or more. The chain uses TRBV27 and TRBJ1-5; 9 bases are shared with TRBD1. Germline V gene data show CDR1 as MNHEY and CDR2 as SMNVEV (reference sequence). CDR3 length equals 19 residues. V gave up 6 bases and J gave up 8 bases; unmatched junction bases: 23. The CDR3, as DNA: TGTGCCAGCAGATCTGTCGGGACAGGGACGATGGAGGTGGAGAAGCCCCAGCATTTT. Translated: CASRSVGTGTMEVEKPQHF.

This clonotype was seen ten or more times. This chain joins TRBV5-1 and TRBJ2-5; 9 nucleotides align to TRBD2. Per the germline V gene, CDR1 is SGHRS and CDR2 is YFSETQ. The CDR3 covers 13 residues. V shed 6 bases and J 4 bases; nucleotides not matched to a gene: 4. The CDR3 spells CASTSGTTETQYF. The CDR3 DNA follows: TGCGCCAGCACTAGCGGGACCACAGAGACCCAGTACTTC.

In this sample, this clonotype turned up many times. The chain has TRBV20-1 and TRBJ2-1; no definite D call. The CDR3 covers 14 residues. The germline gives CDR1 DFQATT, CDR2 SNEGSKA (reference sequence). With 0 bases removed from V and 3 bases from J, the gap between germline ends came to 9 bases. In nucleotides, the CDR3 is TGCAGTGCTAGAGATTCAGAACTCTACAATGAGCAGTTCTTC. Its translation: CSARDSELYNEQFF.

This clonotype was counted many times. The rearrangement joins TRBV5-1 to TRBJ1-1; 8 nucleotides match TRBD1. The germline CDR1 and CDR2 sequences are SGHRS and YFSETQ. This CDR3 has 14 residues. With V trimmed by 3 bases and J by 2 bases, 3 bases remained unmatched. This CDR3 is CASSWDRRNTEAFF. Here the CDR3 DNA reads TGCGCCAGCAGCTGGGACAGGAGAAACACTGAAGCTTTCTTT.

The chain combines TRBV5-1 with TRBJ2-5; D is unresolved. From germline, CDR1 is SGHRS and CDR2 YFSETQ. V was clipped by 4 bases and J by 4 bases, with 11 bases between them. The CDR3 runs 13 residues. The CDR3 is CASSPRAGETQYF. CDR3 bases: TGCGCCAGCAGCCCGCGCGCTGGAGAGACCCAGTACTTC.

This clonotype was recorded at least ten times. This chain joins TRBV12-3 or TRBV12-4 and TRBJ1-1; 7 bases map to TRBD1. The V gene end was trimmed by 3 bases and the J gene end by 2 bases; junction bases not matched to a gene: 9. The CDR3 length is 16 residues. Here the CDR3 DNA reads TGTGCCAGCAGTTTTCGACAGGGAAGGGGAAACACTGAAGCTTTCTTT. Translation gives CASSFRQGRGNTEAFF.

This clonotype came up many times. The rearrangement uses TRBV20-1 and TRBJ1-5, with D tentatively TRBD1 (5 bases). The ends were cut back, 2 bases at V and 5 bases at J, with 19 bases in the middle. Germline CDR1 is DFQATT and CDR2 is SNEGSKA (reference sequence). CDR3 length: 16 residues. CDR3 in DNA: TGCAGTGCTAGACCCCCTCGGGGGGTAAAGGATCAGCCCCAGCATTTT. Protein: CSARPPRGVKDQPQHF.

This chain connects TRBV10-3 to TRBJ2-1; 7 bases fit TRBD2. The CDR3 has 14 amino acids. Trimming cost V 11 bases and J 3 bases; bases outside gene matches: 10. Germline CDR1 ENHRY, CDR2 SYGVKD. For the CDR3, the DNA is TGTGCCGTCTCACTAGCGCCTATCTACAATGAGCAGTTCTTC. Protein sequence: CAVSLAPIYNEQFF.

The chain employs TRBV6-2 or TRBV6-3 and TRBJ2-1; TRBD1 matches 9 bases. The CDR3 sequence is 16 residues long. The germline V gene encodes CDR1 MNHEY and CDR2 SVGEGT. V dropped 5 bases and J dropped 5; count of bases not matched to a gene: 10. CDR3 sequence reads: CASSDFEGQGDNEQFF. The CDR3 region has the DNA TGTGCCAGCAGTGACTTTGAGGGACAGGGTGACAATGAGCAGTTCTTC.

This clonotype showed up many times. The CDR3 DNA reads as TGTGCCAGCTCCGCATGGGGCATCTACGAGCAGTACTTC. Amino acid sequence: CASSAWGIYEQYF. The chain combines TRBV25-1 with TRBJ2-7; D may be TRBD1 (5 bases). V was cut by 8 bases and J by 3 bases, with 14 bases left in between. CDR1 and CDR2 from the germline V gene are MGHDK and SYGVNS. The length of the CDR3 is 13 residues.

This clonotype was seen many times. The chain carries TRBV7-2 and TRBJ2-2; 7 bases map to TRBD2. V was pared by 1 base and J by 7 bases, with 12 bases of the junction left unmatched. Germline loops: CDR1 SGHTA, CDR2 FQGNSA. The CDR3 extends over 17 amino acids. In DNA, the CDR3 is TGTGCCAGCAGCTTAGAGGGTTGGGCTAGCGGTGGCGGGGAGCTGTTTTTT. As protein: CASSLEGWASGGGELFF.

This clonotype was counted at least ten times. This chain links TRBV20-1 with TRBJ1-1; a weak D match, TRBD1 (5 bases). Per germline, CDR1 DFQATT and CDR2 SNEGSKA (reference sequence). The V end lost 0 bases, the J end lost 4 bases, and 15 bases lay between the germline ends. The CDR3 extends over 15 amino acids. CDR3 residues: CSARDRRALGTEAFF. As DNA, the CDR3 is TGCAGTGCTAGAGATCGCAGGGCCTTGGGCACTGAAGCTTTCTTT.

There are many counts of this clonotype. V gene TRBV15 combines with J gene TRBJ2-3; 9 positions match TRBD1. V lost 5 bases and J lost 5; bases outside the gene matches: 11. The germline V gene has CDR1 LNHNV and CDR2 YYDKDF (reference sequence). This CDR3 is 16 amino acids long. The CDR3 protein is CATSRRDREGEDTQYF. CDR3 DNA sequence: TGTGCCACCAGCCGCCGGGACAGGGAAGGGGAAGATACGCAGTATTTT.

This clonotype was recorded many times. The rearrangement joins TRBV5-1 to TRBJ2-1; 13 positions match TRBD2. Germline V gene lookup returns CDR1 SGHRS and CDR2 YFSETQ. V was clipped by 2 bases and J by 0 bases; unmatched bases: 5. The CDR3 sequence is 18 residues long. The CDR3 sequence is CASSFRTSGSPSYNEQFF. CDR3 sequence (DNA): TGCGCCAGCAGCTTTCGGACTAGCGGGAGCCCCTCCTACAATGAGCAGTTCTTC. The full variable domain, rest sourced from reference TRBV5-1 and TRBJ2-1, is KAGVTQTPRYLIKTRGQQVTLSCSPISGHRSVSWYQQTPGQGLQFLFEYFSETQRNKGNFPGRFSGRQFSNSRSEMNVSTLELGDSALYLCASSFRTSGSPSYNEQFFGPGTRLTVL.

In its sample, this clonotype was seen a few times. This rearrangement joins TRBV12-3 or TRBV12-4 to TRBJ2-1; TRBD2 matches 7 bases. The CDR3 spans 14 residues. Trimming at V came to 2 bases and at J to 8 bases, leaving 6 bases not matched to a gene. CDR3 region: CASSLRAGRDEQFF. CDR3 sequence (DNA): TGTGCCAGCAGTTTAAGAGCAGGGAGGGATGAGCAGTTCTTC.

This clonotype was detected ten times or more. V usage is TRBV5-6 and J usage is TRBJ2-7, with D possibly matching TRBD1 (5 bases). The CDR3 loop spans 14 amino acids. The V end was cut by 4 bases, the J end by 6 bases, with 17 bases between. Germline assignment: CDR1 SGHDT and CDR2 YYEEEE. CDR3 amino acids: CASSTRVLIREQYF. The CDR3 DNA reads as TGTGCCAGCAGCACCAGGGTACTAATTCGCGAGCAGTACTTC.

This chain links TRBV6-2 or TRBV6-3 with TRBJ2-1, with D tentatively TRBD1 (5 bases). Germline V lookup: CDR1 MNHEY, CDR2 SVGEGT. The V end lost 6 bases, the J end lost 6 bases, and 21 bases lay between the germline ends. CDR3 length: 16 amino acids. The CDR3, as DNA: TGTGCCAGCAGAACCCTCCCCAGCGTGGGGCTCAATGAGCAGTTCTTC. It encodes CASRTLPSVGLNEQFF.

In this sample, this clonotype turned up many times. The chain employs TRBV12-3 or TRBV12-4 and TRBJ1-1; no clear D. The CDR3 consists of 11 residues. Trimming left V 6 bases short and J 5 bases short, with 7 bases between. CDR3 in DNA: TGTGCCAGCAGCGGGGAAACTGAAGCTTTCTTT. Protein: CASSGETEAFF.

The sample holds many counts of this clonotype. V usage is TRBV20-1 and J usage is TRBJ2-7; TRBD1 might be the D (6 bases). CDR1 and CDR2 from the germline V gene are DFQATT and SNEGSKA (reference sequence). The CDR3 has 15 amino acids. V gave up 4 bases and J gave up 6 bases, with 22 bases separating them. The CDR3 sequence: CSAKWDITRSSEQYF. DNA for the CDR3: TGCAGTGCTAAATGGGACATAACTAGATCTAGCGAGCAGTACTTC.